Listed below are T cell receptor beta chains from one sample, sequenced in a study of T-cell memory formation after mild COVID-19. TCRdb ran MiXCR on the 5' RACE reads and lists one entry per CDR3 protein. The table includes about 120,000 distinct CDR3 sequences, approximately 16% detected once. Sequencing was performed on PBMCs or a T cell subset sorted from them (not recorded which). Receptors originate from an adult woman who had mild COVID-19 (a few samples of this study predate the infection). Cell type and time point are not known. Each CDR3 is given with its conserved first and last residue. A D gene is named only where the DNA matches it firmly. The listing skips clone size in some rows; elsewhere it reads once, few, many or a size class.

v_call	d_call	clone_size	j_call	cdr3_length	cdr3_aa	cdr3_nt
TRBV7-2	NA	NA	TRBJ1-2	14	CASSPTGKTAGYTF	TGTGCCAGCAGCCCGACCGGAAAGACTGCTGGCTACACCTTC
TRBV6-4	NA	few	TRBJ2-3	14	CASSERTGTDTQYF	TGTGCCAGCAGTGAGAGGACAGGCACAGATACGCAGTATTTT
TRBV7-9	TRBD2	NA	TRBJ2-1	15	CASSPGLVGDGEQFF	TGTGCCAGCAGCCCCGGACTAGTGGGGGATGGTGAGCAGTTCTTC
TRBV3-1	NA	NA	TRBJ2-7	14	CASIQRRTLYEQYF	TGTGCCAGCATCCAGCGGCGTACCCTCTACGAGCAGTACTTC
TRBV20-1	NA	few	TRBJ2-7	12	CSAIDRAYEQYF	TGCAGTGCTATAGACCGCGCGTACGAGCAGTACTTC
TRBV6-1	TRBD1	NA	TRBJ2-7	14	CAILQGRLSYEQYF	TGTGCCATCCTACAGGGGCGTCTGAGCTACGAGCAGTACTTC
TRBV10-3	TRBD1	NA	TRBJ1-4	17	CAISEPGQGAANEKLFF	TGTGCCATCAGTGAACCGGGACAGGGGGCCGCTAATGAAAAACTGTTTTTT
TRBV3-1	NA	few	TRBJ2-7	14	CASSSAGSSYEQYF	TGTGCCAGCAGTTCCGCGGGGAGCTCCTACGAGCAGTACTTC
TRBV11-2	TRBD2	few	TRBJ2-3	16	CASSALAGFNTDTQYF	TGTGCCAGCAGCGCACTAGCGGGGTTTAACACAGATACGCAGTATTTT
TRBV2	TRBD2	NA	TRBJ2-3	15	CASSVPSGSTDTQYF	TGTGCCAGCAGTGTCCCTAGCGGGAGCACAGATACGCAGTATTTT
TRBV7-6	NA	few	TRBJ2-7	15	CASSLGLGGAYEQYF	TGTGCCAGCAGCTTAGGGCTGGGAGGAGCCTACGAGCAGTACTTC
TRBV12-3/TRBV12-4	NA	few	TRBJ2-5	15	CASSLAGGDRETQYF	TGTGCCAGCAGTTTAGCGGGCGGGGATAGGGAGACCCAGTACTTC
TRBV2	NA	many	TRBJ2-2	12	CASSWATGELFF	TGTGCCAGCAGTTGGGCCACTGGGGAGCTGTTTTTT
TRBV7-9	NA	NA	TRBJ1-1	14	CASSFLDENTEAFF	TGTGCCAGCAGCTTCCTTGACGAAAACACTGAAGCTTTCTTT
TRBV29-1	NA	few	TRBJ2-3	10	CSVWAYAQYF	TGCAGCGTTTGGGCATATGCGCAGTATTTT
TRBV9	NA	NA	TRBJ2-1	11	CASSFLDEQFF	TGTGCCAGCTCCTTCCTGGATGAGCAGTTCTTC
TRBV2	NA	few	TRBJ2-3	13	CASSEAGRDTQYF	TGTGCCAGCAGTGAAGCGGGGCGGGATACGCAGTATTTT
TRBV14	NA	many	TRBJ2-5	13	CASSYTLHETQYF	TGTGCCAGCAGCTACACTCTTCACGAGACCCAGTACTTC
TRBV18	TRBD1	NA	TRBJ1-2	16	CASSPPPGTALVGYTF	TGTGCCAGCTCACCGCCACCCGGGACAGCCCTAGTTGGCTACACCTTC
TRBV15	NA	few	TRBJ2-3	15	CATSRGPKGVGTQYF	TGTGCCACCAGCAGAGGCCCCAAGGGGGTAGGTACGCAGTATTTT
TRBV25-1	TRBD1	many	TRBJ2-3	16	CASSESGTGGSDTQYF	TGTGCCAGCAGTGAATCGGGGACAGGGGGGTCAGATACGCAGTATTTT
TRBV20-1	TRBD2	few	TRBJ2-1	15	CSARALAGALNEQFF	TGCAGTGCTAGGGCACTAGCGGGAGCTTTAAATGAGCAGTTCTTC
TRBV9	NA	NA	TRBJ2-2	15	CASSGIVGRTGELFF	TGTGCCAGCAGCGGGATAGTGGGTAGGACCGGGGAGCTGTTTTTT
TRBV4-3	NA	NA	TRBJ2-7	16	CASSQGSTGRHHEQYF	TGCGCCAGCAGCCAAGGGTCTACAGGGAGGCACCACGAGCAGTACTTC
TRBV5-1	TRBD1	NA	TRBJ2-3	17	CASSRQGVRRSTDTQYF	TGCGCCAGCTCCCGACAGGGTGTTCGACGGAGCACAGATACGCAGTATTTT
TRBV5-1	NA	NA	TRBJ1-4	18	CASSLAWIGEGSNEKLFF	TGCGCCAGCAGCTTGGCCTGGATCGGGGAAGGTTCTAATGAAAAACTGTTTTTT
TRBV7-8	NA	NA	TRBJ1-1	14	CASSHRNRGTEAFF	TGTGCCAGCAGCCACAGGAACCGAGGCACTGAAGCTTTCTTT
TRBV6-2/TRBV6-3	TRBD2	NA	TRBJ2-1	15	CASRSNSGPDNEQFF	TGTGCCAGCAGGTCAAATAGCGGGCCAGACAATGAGCAGTTCTTC
TRBV12-3/TRBV12-4	NA	many	TRBJ2-7	13	CASSFGSGGEQYF	TGTGCCAGCAGTTTCGGGTCTGGTGGCGAGCAGTACTTC
TRBV20-1	NA	many	TRBJ2-1	13	CSAGGLSYNEQFF	TGCAGTGCGGGTGGACTATCCTACAATGAGCAGTTCTTC
TRBV10-3	NA	few	TRBJ2-3	13	CAISTGDTDTQYF	TGTGCCATCAGTACGGGGGACACAGATACGCAGTATTTT
TRBV12-3/TRBV12-4	NA	NA	TRBJ1-1	13	CASTQGGNTEAFF	TGTGCCAGCACCCAGGGAGGGAACACTGAAGCTTTCTTT
TRBV24-1	NA	NA	TRBJ2-1	11	CATSDRNEQFF	TGTGCCACCAGTGATCGGAATGAGCAGTTCTTC
TRBV30	NA	NA	TRBJ2-4	12	CAWQGDLGIQYF	TGTGCCTGGCAGGGGGACTTGGGCATTCAGTACTTC
TRBV7-9	NA	few	TRBJ2-1	11	CASSSTGGQFF	TGTGCCAGCAGCTCCACAGGAGGGCAGTTCTTC
TRBV7-9	NA	few	TRBJ2-1	16	CASSSLLRGGSSEQFF	TGTGCCAGCAGCTCACTCTTGAGGGGAGGTTCCTCTGAGCAGTTCTTC
TRBV5-1	NA	few	TRBJ1-6	15	CASSLRGDSNSPLHF	TGCGCCAGCAGCCTGAGGGGCGATAGTAATTCACCCCTCCACTTT
TRBV11-2	NA	NA	TRBJ2-7	13	CASSSWDGLEQYF	TGTGCCAGCAGCTCCTGGGACGGACTCGAGCAGTACTTC
TRBV12-3/TRBV12-4	TRBD1	NA	TRBJ1-2	16	CASSQGQPSVNYGYTF	TGTGCCAGCAGCCAGGGACAGCCATCCGTAAACTATGGCTACACCTTC
TRBV6-1	NA	few	TRBJ2-1	12	CASSERGGLKFF	TGTGCCAGCAGCGAAAGGGGCGGGTTGAAGTTCTTC
TRBV7-7	TRBD2	NA	TRBJ2-3	15	CASSTGLAGTDTQYF	TGTGCCAGCAGCACTGGACTAGCGGGGACAGATACGCAGTATTTT
TRBV2	NA	NA	TRBJ2-4	13	CASRTLAKNIQYF	TGTGCCAGTAGAACCCTAGCCAAAAACATTCAGTACTTC
TRBV27	NA	NA	TRBJ1-1	16	CASSLKGLRMNTEAFF	TGTGCCAGCAGTTTGAAAGGTTTGCGCATGAACACTGAAGCTTTCTTT
TRBV5-4	NA	NA	TRBJ2-2	15	CASSHQGIDTGELFF	TGTGCCAGCAGCCATCAGGGGATAGACACCGGGGAGCTGTTTTTT
TRBV11-2	TRBD1	few	TRBJ1-4	17	CASSPKPQGARDEKLFF	TGTGCCAGCAGCCCGAAACCACAGGGGGCGCGTGACGAAAAACTGTTTTTT
TRBV7-8	TRBD2	NA	TRBJ2-1	17	CASSLARSSGARDEQFF	TGTGCCAGCAGCTTAGCTCGATCCAGCGGGGCCCGGGATGAGCAGTTCTTC
TRBV29-1	NA	NA	TRBJ2-7	13	CSVSRDVTYEQYF	TGCAGCGTCTCCCGGGACGTCACCTACGAGCAGTACTTC
TRBV7-2	NA	NA	TRBJ2-5	15	CASSLAPYSGETQYF	TGTGCCAGCAGCTTAGCACCCTATAGCGGAGAGACCCAGTACTTC
TRBV11-2	TRBD2	many	TRBJ2-1	13	CASNVGPSGEQFF	TGTGCCAGCAACGTCGGGCCTAGCGGTGAGCAGTTCTTC
TRBV6-5	NA	NA	TRBJ2-7	17	CASSYRAAGTNSYEQYF	TGTGCCAGCAGTTACCGGGCTGCTGGAACTAATTCCTACGAGCAGTACTTC
TRBV5-1	NA	NA	TRBJ2-1	15	CASSPQGTTYNEQFF	TGCGCCAGCAGCCCACAGGGGACTACCTACAATGAGCAGTTCTTC
TRBV20-1	NA	few	TRBJ1-2	14	CSARNPGHPHGYTF	TGCAGTGCTAGAAATCCGGGGCACCCTCATGGCTACACCTTC
TRBV4-1	TRBD1	many	TRBJ2-3	15	CASSSEDRVVGTQYF	TGCGCCAGCAGCAGCGAAGACAGGGTGGTGGGTACGCAGTATTTT
TRBV10-3	NA	few	TRBJ2-7	11	CAIGNSYEQYF	TGTGCCATCGGAAACTCCTACGAGCAGTACTTC
TRBV5-1	NA	NA	TRBJ2-3	13	CASSRSSTDTQYF	TGCGCCAGCAGCCGAAGCAGCACAGATACGCAGTATTTT
TRBV4-3	TRBD2	few	TRBJ2-1	15	CASSQDWLAGNEQFF	TGCGCCAGCAGCCAAGATTGGCTAGCGGGCAATGAGCAGTTCTTC
TRBV7-3	TRBD1	once	TRBJ1-1	14	CASSWDRGSAEAFF	TGTGCCAGCAGCTGGGACAGGGGATCAGCTGAAGCTTTCTTT
TRBV20-1	NA	few	TRBJ2-7	13	CSAKRGSSYEQYF	TGCAGTGCTAAACGGGGAAGCTCCTACGAGCAGTACTTC